This TCR beta chain comes out of a study of control samples from healthy donors and cancer patients. CDR1 MNHNY and CDR2 SVGAGI come from the germline V gene (reference sequence). This CDR3 has 15 amino acids. V shed 6 bases, J shed 3 bases, and the junction held 4 bases outside the gene matches. The method was immunoSEQ multiplex PCR; TCRdb's version includes in-frame clones alone and lacks a portion of them. The sample includes 100,000 to 150,000 clones, roughly 90% of them seen just once. The clonotype originates from a woman aged 45-60 years in good health. Sequenced: blood. The V call is TRBV6-6, the J call TRBJ2-1; 11 nucleotides match TRBD1. Here the CDR3 reads CASSLGTGGYNEQFF. In nucleotides, the CDR3 is TGTGCCAGCAGCCTTGGGACAGGGGGCTACAATGAGCAGTTCTTC.